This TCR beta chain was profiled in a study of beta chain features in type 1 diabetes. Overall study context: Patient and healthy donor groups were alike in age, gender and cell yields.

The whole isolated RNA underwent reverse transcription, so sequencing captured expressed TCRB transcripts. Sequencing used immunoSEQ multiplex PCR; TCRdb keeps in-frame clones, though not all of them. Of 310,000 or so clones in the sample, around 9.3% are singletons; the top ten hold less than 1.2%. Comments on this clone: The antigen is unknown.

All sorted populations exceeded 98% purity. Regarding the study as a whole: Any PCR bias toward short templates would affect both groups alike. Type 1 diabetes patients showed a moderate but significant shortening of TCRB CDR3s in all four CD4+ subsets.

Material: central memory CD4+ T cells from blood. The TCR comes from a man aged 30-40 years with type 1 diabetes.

CDR3 sequence: CASSADRGPHGYTF. DNA of the CDR3: TGCGCCAGCAGCGCGGACAGGGGGCCGCATGGCTACACCTTC. The rearrangement links TRBV5-1 to TRBJ1-2, with 11 bases lining up with TRBD1. Looked up from germline, CDR1 is SGHRS and CDR2 is YFSETQ. V shed 4 bases, J shed 6 bases, and the junction held 5 bases outside the gene matches. CDR3 length: 14 residues.